This is a list of T cell receptor beta chains from one sample in a study of blood T cell repertoires in COVID-19. Libraries were prepared by immunoSEQ multiplex PCR; TCRdb keeps only in-frame clonotypes and omits some of them. The data contain some 200,000 clones, 80% of them singletons. The sample consisted of peripheral blood. Receptor source: a human donor in a cohort sampled during active COVID-19. Each CDR3 is given with its conserved first and last residue. The D gene is left open where the match is weak. Size is stated for part of the rows, as once, few or many counts, or as a class when the clone is expanded.

d_call	cdr3_length	v_call	j_call	clone_size	cdr3_nt	cdr3_aa
.	16	TRBV6-5	TRBJ1-1	once	TGTGCCAGCAGTTACACCGCACAGGCCTTTAACACTGAAGCTTTCTTT	CASSYTAQAFNTEAFF
.	17	TRBV24-1	TRBJ2-7	.	TGTGCCACCAGTGATTTTAGGGGAAGGGCAGGGTTGTGTGAGCAGTACTTC	CATSDFRGRAGLCEQYF
.	13	TRBV7-9	TRBJ1-1	.	TGTGCCAGCAGCTTAGAACGGTACACTGAAGCTTTCTTT	CASSLERYTEAFF
.	19	TRBV11-2	TRBJ1-6	many	TGTGCCAGCAGCTTCTCAGGGGCCACCTCCCGCCTTAATAATTCACCCCTCCACTTT	CASSFSGATSRLNNSPLHF
TRBD1	19	TRBV24-1	TRBJ2-2	.	TGTGCCACCAGTGATTTGGGTCGGGACAGCATAAGGAACACCGGGGAGCTGTTTTTT	CATSDLGRDSIRNTGELFF
.	15	TRBV5-4	TRBJ2-7	.	TGTGCCAGCAGCTTAGCGGGCGCCACAACCTACGAGCAGTACTTC	CASSLAGATTYEQYF
.	16	TRBV4-3	TRBJ1-5	.	TGCGCCAGCAGCCCCGGCGGGGGGTATAGCAATCAGCCCCAGCATTTT	CASSPGGGYSNQPQHF
.	12	TRBV11-2	TRBJ1-1	few	TGTGCCAGCAGCTTGGTCAACTCTGAAGCTTTCTTT	CASSLVNSEAFF
TRBD2	18	TRBV15	TRBJ2-7	.	TGTGCCACCAGCAGAGGAATAAGCGGGGGGGCTTCCGCCTACGAGCAGTACTTC	CATSRGISGGASAYEQYF
.	15	TRBV4-3	TRBJ1-1	.	TGCGCCAGCAGCCAAGATTGGCGGGGGGGGACTGAAGCTTTCTTT	CASSQDWRGGTEAFF
TRBD2	13	TRBV7-2	TRBJ2-5	once	TGTGCCAGCAGCTTAGGGACTAGCGGGACCCAGTACTTC	CASSLGTSGTQYF
TRBD1	19	TRBV23-1	TRBJ1-3	.	TGCGCCAGCAGTCAACCAAACACAGACAGGGTGTGTCTTGGAAACACCATATATTTT	CASSQPNTDRVCLGNTIYF
TRBD1	15	TRBV6-5	TRBJ2-3	.	TGTGCCAGCAGTTATTCTGGGACAGGATCAGATACGCAGTATTTT	CASSYSGTGSDTQYF
TRBD1	15	TRBV5-1	TRBJ2-7	.	TGCGCCAGCAGATACGACCTTCAGGGGGCCTACGAGCAGTACTTC	CASRYDLQGAYEQYF
.	17	TRBV7-3	TRBJ2-1	.	TGTGCCAGCAGCTTATTACCAGGGGTGGGCGCGTCAAATGAGCAGTTCTTC	CASSLLPGVGASNEQFF
.	15	TRBV5-1	TRBJ2-1	.	TGCGCCAGCAGCTTGATGTCCGGAGGACACAATGAGCAGTTCTTC	CASSLMSGGHNEQFF
TRBD1	14	TRBV6-5	TRBJ1-2	once	TGTGCCAGCAGTTACTCGACAGGGGCCTATGGCTACACCTTC	CASSYSTGAYGYTF
TRBD1	15	TRBV28	TRBJ1-4	.	TGTGCCAGCAGTCGCCAGGGGGCAGGTTATGAAAAACTGTTTTTT	CASSRQGAGYEKLFF
TRBD1	13	TRBV30	TRBJ2-2	.	TGTGCCCTAACAGGGGGCCGGACCGGGGAGCTGTTTTTT	CALTGGRTGELFF
TRBD1	17	TRBV14	TRBJ1-6	once	TGTGCCAGCAGCCGAGCCGGGGTTCGAGGGGGCAATTCACCCCTCCACTTT	CASSRAGVRGGNSPLHF
.	16	TRBV2	TRBJ1-3	.	TGTGCCAGCAGTGAATTAGGGGGAGCCTCTGGAAACACCATATATTTT	CASSELGGASGNTIYF
.	13	TRBV7-9	TRBJ2-1	few	TGTGCCAGCAGCTTCTATGGTAGCGCTGAGCAGTTCTTC	CASSFYGSAEQFF
TRBD2	16	TRBV7-9	TRBJ2-3	few	TGTGCCAGCAGCTTAGGTCTCAAGGGAGGGACAGATACGCAGTATTTT	CASSLGLKGGTDTQYF
TRBD1	14	TRBV5-1	TRBJ1-6	.	TGCGCCAGCAGCCGCACAGGGGGCAATTCACCCCTCCACTTT	CASSRTGGNSPLHF
TRBD1	20	TRBV18	TRBJ2-6	few	TGTGCCAGCTCACCATTGTCGTTGGGACAGGGAGGCACTGGGGCCAACGTCCTGACTTTC	CASSPLSLGQGGTGANVLTF
.	16	TRBV4-2	TRBJ1-2	.	TGTGCCAGCAGCCAAGATAACGACTCCGCCAGATATGGCTACACCTTC	CASSQDNDSARYGYTF
.	13	TRBV5-1	TRBJ1-1	.	TGCGCCAGCAGCTTGGCAGTGGACACTGAAGCTTTCTTT	CASSLAVDTEAFF
.	15	TRBV10-3	TRBJ2-3	few	TGTGCCATCAGTGAGGGGACAGCGGGCCAGAATACGCAGTATTTT	CAISEGTAGQNTQYF
TRBD1	15	TRBV2	TRBJ2-5	.	TGTGCCAGCAAGGGGACAGGGTGGGGGATAGAGACCCAGTACTTC	CASKGTGWGIETQYF
.	17	TRBV10-3	TRBJ1-1	.	TGTGCCATCAGTAAAAATTCCGGGACACAAATGAACACTGAAGCTTTCTTT	CAISKNSGTQMNTEAFF
.	15	TRBV4-3	TRBJ2-2	once	TGCGCCAGCAGCCAAGCGGGATTTAGGGCCGGGGAGCTGTTTTTT	CASSQAGFRAGELFF
TRBD1	14	TRBV6-4	TRBJ1-2	once	TGTGCCAGCAGTCGGGGACAGGGTATAGGCGGCTACACCTTC	CASSRGQGIGGYTF
TRBD1	15	TRBV10-3	TRBJ2-3	.	TGTGCCATCACCGGGACAGGGGGCGCGGTAGATACGCAGTATTTT	CAITGTGGAVDTQYF
TRBD2	16	TRBV11-2	TRBJ2-2	.	TGTGCCAGCACCCTAGCGGGGGGAATGAACACCGGGGAGCTGTTTTTT	CASTLAGGMNTGELFF
TRBD2	16	TRBV5-1	TRBJ2-5	once	TGCGCCAGCAGCTTTGGTCCCACTAGCGGACAAGAGACCCAGTACTTC	CASSFGPTSGQETQYF
.	14	TRBV18	TRBJ1-2	few	TGTGCCAGCTCACCCCCGGCAGGCGCCTATGGCTACACCTTC	CASSPPAGAYGYTF
TRBD1	16	TRBV10-3	TRBJ2-2	.	TGTGCCATCAGTGAGTCGGACAGGGGAGACACCGGGGAGCTGTTTTTT	CAISESDRGDTGELFF
TRBD2	18	TRBV7-8	TRBJ2-7	few	TGTGCCAGCAGCTTAGCTTACGGGGAGCGGGGGGCCTACTACGAGCAGTACTTC	CASSLAYGERGAYYEQYF
.	17	TRBV5-1	TRBJ2-1	.	TGCGCCAGCAGCTTGGAGTCCCAACCGAGCTCCTACAATGAGCAGTTCTTC	CASSLESQPSSYNEQFF
.	16	TRBV4-1	TRBJ1-2	.	TGCGCCAGCAGCCGAGCTCCTGGGGCAGGGAACTATGGCTACACCTTC	CASSRAPGAGNYGYTF
TRBD1	16	TRBV4-1	TRBJ1-4	many	TGCGCCAGCAGCCAAGGGGACAGCCCGGAGACGGAAAAACTGTTTTTT	CASSQGDSPETEKLFF
TRBD1	19	TRBV7-9	TRBJ1-2	.	TGTGCCAGCAGCTCAAATACGGGACAGGGGTTTGTTAGAGCCTTGGGCTACACCTTC	CASSSNTGQGFVRALGYTF
.	12	TRBV6-2/TRBV6-3	TRBJ1-2	.	TGTGCCAGCAGTTATATGGGGTCGGGATACACCTTC	CASSYMGSGYTF
TRBD1	15	TRBV5-1	TRBJ1-1	few	TGCGCCAGCAGCTTGTCGGGACAGGGAGGAACTGAAGCTTTCTTT	CASSLSGQGGTEAFF
TRBD1	16	TRBV27	TRBJ2-5	.	TGTGCCAGCAGATCGTCCTCGACAGGGGCTGGGGAGACCCAGTACTTC	CASRSSSTGAGETQYF
.	14	TRBV24-1	TRBJ1-2	.	TGTGCCACCAGTGATCCTACAGGGTCGGGGGGCTACACCTTC	CATSDPTGSGGYTF